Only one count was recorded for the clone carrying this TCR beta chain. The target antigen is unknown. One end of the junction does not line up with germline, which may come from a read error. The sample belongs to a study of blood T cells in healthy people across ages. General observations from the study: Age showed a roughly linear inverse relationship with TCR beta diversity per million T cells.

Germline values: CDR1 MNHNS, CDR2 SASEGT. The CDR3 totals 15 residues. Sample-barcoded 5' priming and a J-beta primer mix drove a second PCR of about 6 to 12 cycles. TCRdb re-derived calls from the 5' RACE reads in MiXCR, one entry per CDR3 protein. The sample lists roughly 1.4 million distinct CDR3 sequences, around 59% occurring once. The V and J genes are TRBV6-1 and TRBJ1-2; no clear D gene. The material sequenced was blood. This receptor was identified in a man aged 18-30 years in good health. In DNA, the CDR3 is TGTGCCATCAGTGAGCTACGGGAAGAACTCCATGGCTACACCTTC. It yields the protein CAISELREELHGYTF.